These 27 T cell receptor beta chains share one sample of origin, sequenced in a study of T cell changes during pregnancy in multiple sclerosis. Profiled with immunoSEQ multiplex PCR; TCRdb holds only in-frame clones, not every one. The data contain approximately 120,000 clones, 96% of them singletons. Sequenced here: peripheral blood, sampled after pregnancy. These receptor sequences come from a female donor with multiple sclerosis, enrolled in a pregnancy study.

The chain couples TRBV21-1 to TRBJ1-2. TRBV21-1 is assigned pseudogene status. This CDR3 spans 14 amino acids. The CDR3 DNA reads TGTGCCAGTTATCCAGGGAGGCCTAACTATGGCTACACCTTC. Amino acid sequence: CASYPGRPNYGYTF.

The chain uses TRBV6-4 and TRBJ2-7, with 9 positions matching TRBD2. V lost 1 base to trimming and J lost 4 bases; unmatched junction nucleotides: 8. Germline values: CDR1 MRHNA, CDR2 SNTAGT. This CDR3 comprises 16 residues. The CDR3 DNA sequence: TGTGCCAGCAGTGACTACCATCTAGCGGGATTTTACGAGCAGTACTTC. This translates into CASSDYHLAGFYEQYF.

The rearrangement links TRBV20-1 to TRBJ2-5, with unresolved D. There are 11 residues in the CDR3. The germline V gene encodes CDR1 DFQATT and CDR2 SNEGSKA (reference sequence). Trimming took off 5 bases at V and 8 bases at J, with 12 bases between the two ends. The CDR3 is CSARSPGTQYF. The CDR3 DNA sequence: TGCAGTGCTCGAAGTCCAGGTACCCAGTACTTC.

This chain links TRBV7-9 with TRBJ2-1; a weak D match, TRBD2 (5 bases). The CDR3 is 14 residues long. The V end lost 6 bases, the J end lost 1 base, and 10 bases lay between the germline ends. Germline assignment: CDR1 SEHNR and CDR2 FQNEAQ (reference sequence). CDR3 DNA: TGTGCCAGCAGGGGAGACGGATCCTACAATGAGCAGTTCTTC. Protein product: CASRGDGSYNEQFF. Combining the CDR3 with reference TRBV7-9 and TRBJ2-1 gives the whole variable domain DTGVSQNPRHKITKRGQNVTFRCDPISEHNRLYWYRQTLGQGPEFLTYFQNEAQLEKSRLLSDRFSAERPKGSFSTLEIQRTEQGDSAMYLCASRGDGSYNEQFFGPGTRLTVL.

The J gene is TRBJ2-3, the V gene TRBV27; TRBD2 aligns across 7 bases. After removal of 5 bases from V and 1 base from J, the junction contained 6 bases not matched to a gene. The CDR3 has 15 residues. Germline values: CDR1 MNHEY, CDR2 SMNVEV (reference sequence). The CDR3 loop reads CASSAGAGGTDTQYF. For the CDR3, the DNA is TGTGCCAGCAGTGCCGGGGCGGGAGGCACAGATACGCAGTATTTT.

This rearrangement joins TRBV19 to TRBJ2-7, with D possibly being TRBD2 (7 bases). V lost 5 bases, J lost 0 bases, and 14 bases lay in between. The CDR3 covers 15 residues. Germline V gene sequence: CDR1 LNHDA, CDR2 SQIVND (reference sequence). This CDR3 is CASSSKGGSSYEQYF. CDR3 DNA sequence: TGTGCCAGTAGTTCAAAGGGGGGGAGCTCCTACGAGCAGTACTTC. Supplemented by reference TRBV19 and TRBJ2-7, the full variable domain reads DGGITQSPKYLFRKEGQNVTLSCEQNLNHDAMYWYRQDPGQGLRLIYYSQIVNDFQKGDIAEGYSVSREKKESFPLTVTSAQKNPTAFYLCASSSKGGSSYEQYFGPGTRLTVT.

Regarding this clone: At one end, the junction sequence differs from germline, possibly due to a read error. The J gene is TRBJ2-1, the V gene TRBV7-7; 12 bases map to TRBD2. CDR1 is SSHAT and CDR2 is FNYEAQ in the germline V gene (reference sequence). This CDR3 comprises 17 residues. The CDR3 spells CASSAGRASGREGEQFF. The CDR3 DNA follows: TGTGCTAGCAGCGCCGGACGGGCTAGCGGGAGGGAAGGTGAGCAGTTCTTC. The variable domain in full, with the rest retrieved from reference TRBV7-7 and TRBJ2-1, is GAGVSQSPRYKVTKRGQDVTLRCDPISSHATLYWYQQALGQGPEFLTYFNYEAQPDKSGLPSDRFSAERPEGSISTLTIQRTEQRDSAMYRCASSAGRASGREGEQFFGPGTRLTVL.

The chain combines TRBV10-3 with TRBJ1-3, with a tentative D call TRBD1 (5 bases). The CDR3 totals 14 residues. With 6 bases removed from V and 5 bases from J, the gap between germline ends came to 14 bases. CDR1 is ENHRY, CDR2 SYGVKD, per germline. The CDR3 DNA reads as TGTGCCATCAGGGAGGACAACCCGAGAAACACCATATATTTT. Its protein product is CAIREDNPRNTIYF.

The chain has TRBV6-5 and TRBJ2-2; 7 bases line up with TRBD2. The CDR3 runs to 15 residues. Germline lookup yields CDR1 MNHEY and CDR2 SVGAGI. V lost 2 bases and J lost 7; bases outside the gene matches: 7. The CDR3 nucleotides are TGTGCCAGCAGTTACCGACTAGCCTCCATCGGGGAGCTGTTTTTT. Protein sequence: CASSYRLASIGELFF.

DNA for the CDR3: TGTGCCAGCAGCCGGATCTTGGAGTCTAACTATGGCTACACCTTC. Translated: CASSRILESNYGYTF. The chain uses TRBV7-9 and TRBJ1-2, with D unresolved. There are 15 residues in the CDR3. Trimming took off 5 bases at V and 0 bases at J, with 13 bases between the two ends. The germline gives CDR1 SEHNR, CDR2 FQNEAQ (reference sequence).

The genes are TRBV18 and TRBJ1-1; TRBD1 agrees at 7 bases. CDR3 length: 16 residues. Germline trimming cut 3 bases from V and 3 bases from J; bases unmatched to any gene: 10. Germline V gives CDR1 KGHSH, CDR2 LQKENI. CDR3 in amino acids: CASSPLRATGDTEAFF. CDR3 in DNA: TGTGCCAGCTCACCTCTCCGTGCTACAGGGGACACTGAAGCTTTCTTT.

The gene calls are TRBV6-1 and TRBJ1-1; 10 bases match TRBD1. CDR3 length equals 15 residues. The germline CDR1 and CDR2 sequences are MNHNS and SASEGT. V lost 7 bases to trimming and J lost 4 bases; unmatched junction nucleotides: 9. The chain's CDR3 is CASIEAGTGVTEAFF. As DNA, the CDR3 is TGTGCCAGCATCGAGGCCGGGACAGGGGTCACTGAAGCTTTCTTT.

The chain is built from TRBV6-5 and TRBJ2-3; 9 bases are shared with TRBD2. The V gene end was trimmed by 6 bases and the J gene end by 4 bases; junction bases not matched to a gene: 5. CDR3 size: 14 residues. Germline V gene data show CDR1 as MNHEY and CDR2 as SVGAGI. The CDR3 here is CASRGGRGSDTQYF. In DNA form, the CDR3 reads TGTGCCAGCAGGGGCGGGAGGGGGTCAGATACGCAGTATTTT.

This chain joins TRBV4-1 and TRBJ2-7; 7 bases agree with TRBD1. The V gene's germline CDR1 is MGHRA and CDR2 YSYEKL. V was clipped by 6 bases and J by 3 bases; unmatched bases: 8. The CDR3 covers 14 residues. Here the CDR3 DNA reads TGCGCCAGCAGACCATGGGGACAGAGCTACGAGCAGTACTTC. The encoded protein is CASRPWGQSYEQYF.

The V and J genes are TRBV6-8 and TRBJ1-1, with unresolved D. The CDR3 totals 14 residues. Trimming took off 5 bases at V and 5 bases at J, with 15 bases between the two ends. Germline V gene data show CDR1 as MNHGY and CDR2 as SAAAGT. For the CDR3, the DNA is TGTGCCAGCAGTCCCGAACCCAGTTCGACTGAAGCTTTCTTT. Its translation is CASSPEPSSTEAFF.

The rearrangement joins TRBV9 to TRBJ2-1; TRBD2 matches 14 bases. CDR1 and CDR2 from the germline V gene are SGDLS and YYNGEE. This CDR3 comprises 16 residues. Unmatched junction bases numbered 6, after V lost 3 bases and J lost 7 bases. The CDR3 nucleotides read TGTGCCAGCAGCGCGAGCGGGACTAGCGGGAGTAATGAGCAGTTCTTC. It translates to CASSASGTSGSNEQFF.

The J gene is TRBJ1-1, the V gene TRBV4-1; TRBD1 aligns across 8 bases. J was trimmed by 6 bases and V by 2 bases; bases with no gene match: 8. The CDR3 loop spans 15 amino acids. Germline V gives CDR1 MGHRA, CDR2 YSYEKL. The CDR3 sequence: CASSQQGALSSEAFF. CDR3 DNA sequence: TGCGCCAGCAGCCAACAGGGGGCCCTTAGCTCTGAAGCTTTCTTT.

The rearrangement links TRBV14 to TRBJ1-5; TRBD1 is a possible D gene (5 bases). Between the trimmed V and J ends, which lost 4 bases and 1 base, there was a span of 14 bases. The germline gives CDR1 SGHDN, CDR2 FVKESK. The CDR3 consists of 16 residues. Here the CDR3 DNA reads TGTGCCAGCAGCCGCGACAGCCACCAGAGCAATCAGCCCCAGCATTTT. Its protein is CASSRDSHQSNQPQHF. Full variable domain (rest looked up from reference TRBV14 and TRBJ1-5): EAGVTQFPSHSVIEKGQTVTLRCDPISGHDNLYWYRRVMGKEIKFLLHFVKESKQDESGMPNNRFLAERTGGTYSTLKVQPAELEDSGVYFCASSRDSHQSNQPQHFGDGTRLSIL.

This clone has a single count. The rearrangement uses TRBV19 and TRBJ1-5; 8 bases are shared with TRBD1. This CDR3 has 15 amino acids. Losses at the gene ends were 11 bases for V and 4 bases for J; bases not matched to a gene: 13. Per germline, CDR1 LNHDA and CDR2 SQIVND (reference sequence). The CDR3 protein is CAAGPHNRGNQPQHF. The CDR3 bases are TGTGCCGCTGGGCCGCACAACAGGGGGAATCAGCCCCAGCATTTT.

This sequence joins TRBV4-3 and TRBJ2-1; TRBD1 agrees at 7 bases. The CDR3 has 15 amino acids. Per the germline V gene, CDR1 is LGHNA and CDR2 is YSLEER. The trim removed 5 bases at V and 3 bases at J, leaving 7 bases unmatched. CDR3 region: CASSEGQRSYNEQFF. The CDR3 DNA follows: TGCGCCAGCAGCGAGGGACAGAGAAGCTACAATGAGCAGTTCTTC.

CDR3 nucleotide sequence: TGTGCCAGCAGCTTGGGCACTAAATACTCCTACGAGCAGTACTTC. This sequence encodes CASSLGTKYSYEQYF. The gene calls are TRBV5-6 and TRBJ2-7; no definite D call. The CDR3 extends over 15 amino acids. Looked up from germline, CDR1 is SGHDT and CDR2 is YYEEEE. The V end was cut by 0 bases, the J end by 0 bases, with 10 bases between.

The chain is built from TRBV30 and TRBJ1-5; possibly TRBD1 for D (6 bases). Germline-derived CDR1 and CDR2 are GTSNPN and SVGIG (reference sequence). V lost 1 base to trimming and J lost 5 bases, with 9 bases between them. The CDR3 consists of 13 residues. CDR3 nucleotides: TGTGCCTGGAGTGGACAGGTCCATCAGCCCCAGCATTTT. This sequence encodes CAWSGQVHQPQHF.

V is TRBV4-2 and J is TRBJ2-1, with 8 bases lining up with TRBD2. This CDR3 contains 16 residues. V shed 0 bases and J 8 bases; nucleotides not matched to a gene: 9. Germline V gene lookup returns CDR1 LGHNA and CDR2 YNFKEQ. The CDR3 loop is CASSQDRLAGGYEQFF. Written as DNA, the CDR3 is TGTGCCAGCAGCCAAGACAGGCTAGCGGGCGGTTATGAGCAGTTCTTC.

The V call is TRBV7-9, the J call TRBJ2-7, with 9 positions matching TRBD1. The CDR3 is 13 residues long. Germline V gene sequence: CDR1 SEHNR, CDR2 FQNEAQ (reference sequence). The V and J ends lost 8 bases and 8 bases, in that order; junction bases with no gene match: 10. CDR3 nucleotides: TGTGCCAGCGTACCTGGGGACAGGGCTAAGCAGTACTTC. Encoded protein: CASVPGDRAKQYF. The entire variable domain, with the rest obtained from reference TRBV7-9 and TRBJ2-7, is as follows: DTGVSQNPRHKITKRGQNVTFRCDPISEHNRLYWYRQTLGQGPEFLTYFQNEAQLEKSRLLSDRFSAERPKGSFSTLEIQRTEQGDSAMYLCASVPGDRAKQYFGPGTRLTVT.

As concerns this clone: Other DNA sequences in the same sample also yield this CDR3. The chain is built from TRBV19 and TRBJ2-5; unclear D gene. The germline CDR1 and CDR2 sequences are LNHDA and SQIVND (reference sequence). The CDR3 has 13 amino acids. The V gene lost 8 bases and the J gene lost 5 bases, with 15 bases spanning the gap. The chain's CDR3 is CASRSGAGETQYF. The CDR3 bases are TGTGCCAGTCGGTCAGGTGCTGGGGAGACCCAGTACTTC.

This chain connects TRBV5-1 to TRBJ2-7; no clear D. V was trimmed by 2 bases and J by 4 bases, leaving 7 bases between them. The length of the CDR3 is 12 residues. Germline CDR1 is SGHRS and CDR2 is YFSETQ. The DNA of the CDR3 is TGCGCCAGCAGCTTCGATAGTTACGAGCAGTACTTC. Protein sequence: CASSFDSYEQYF.

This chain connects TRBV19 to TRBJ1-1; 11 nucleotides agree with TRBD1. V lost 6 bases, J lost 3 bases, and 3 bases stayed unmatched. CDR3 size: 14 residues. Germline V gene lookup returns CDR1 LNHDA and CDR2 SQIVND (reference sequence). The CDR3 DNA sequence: TGTGCCAGTAGGGACAGGGGGCGTTACACTGAAGCTTTCTTT. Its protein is CASRDRGRYTEAFF. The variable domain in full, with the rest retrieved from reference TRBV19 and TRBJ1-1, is DGGITQSPKYLFRKEGQNVTLSCEQNLNHDAMYWYRQDPGQGLRLIYYSQIVNDFQKGDIAEGYSVSREKKESFPLTVTSAQKNPTAFYLCASRDRGRYTEAFFGQGTRLTVV.